The 7 T cell receptor beta chains presented below share a single source sample, sequenced in a study of blood T cell repertoires in COVID-19. Method: immunoSEQ multiplex PCR; TCRdb's copy keeps in-frame clones and lacks some. This repertoire shows around 200,000 clones, around 87% found once; its top ten account for around 2.7%. The sample was peripheral blood. These TCRs come from a man aged 35 to 55 with active or convalescent COVID-19.

This CDR3 is CASSEVERASEQYF. For the CDR3, the DNA is TGTGCCAGCAGTGAAGTTGAGAGGGCCTCCGAGCAGTACTTC. This sequence joins TRBV2 and TRBJ2-7, with D tentatively TRBD2 (5 bases). This CDR3 is built from 14 residues. V was shortened by 1 base and J by 6 bases, with 13 bases between the two germline ends. Germline V gives CDR1 SNHLY, CDR2 FYNNEI.

This CDR3 is CASSPEGGNTDTQYF. CDR3 in DNA: TGTGCCAGCTCACCAGAGGGAGGGAACACAGATACGCAGTATTTT. The chain links TRBV18 to TRBJ2-3; 7 nucleotides agree with TRBD2. The CDR3 has 15 residues. Germline V gene sequence: CDR1 KGHSH, CDR2 LQKENI. After removal of 2 bases from V and 2 bases from J, the junction contained 4 bases not matched to a gene. Variable domain in full (rest from reference TRBV18 and TRBJ2-3): NAGVMQNPRHLVRRRGQEARLRCSPMKGHSHVYWYRQLPEEGLKFMVYLQKENIIDESGMPKERFSAEFPKEGPSILRIQQVVRGDSAAYFCASSPEGGNTDTQYFGPGTRLTVL.

The chain employs TRBV19 and TRBJ1-1, with D perhaps matching TRBD1 (5 bases). This CDR3 has 15 residues. The V and J ends lost 4 bases and 1 base respectively, with 13 bases between them. CDR1 and CDR2 from the germline V gene are LNHDA and SQIVND (reference sequence). Here the CDR3 reads CASSKVGGGNTEAFF. CDR3 coding DNA: TGTGCCAGTAGTAAAGTTGGCGGGGGGAACACTGAAGCTTTCTTT.

The chain uses TRBV30 and TRBJ1-2, with TRBD1 matching 9 bases. The CDR3 has 15 residues. Germline V CDR1 and CDR2: GTSNPN, SVGIG (reference sequence). Trimming removed 0 bases from V and 8 bases from J; junction bases left unmatched: 10. CDR3: CAWSVRSGQGEGYTF. CDR3 coding DNA: TGTGCCTGGAGTGTACGGTCGGGACAGGGAGAGGGCTACACCTTC.

The V call is TRBV9, the J call TRBJ2-3; TRBD2 is a possible D gene (5 bases). The length of the CDR3 is 17 residues. The V gene lost 3 bases and the J gene lost 2 bases, with 19 bases spanning the gap. CDR1 SGDLS and CDR2 YYNGEE come from the germline V gene. The CDR3 DNA is TGTGCCAGCAGCGCGATAGGAGGCGGAATCATCACAGATACGCAGTATTTT. This codes for CASSAIGGGIITDTQYF.

The V call is TRBV5-1, the J call TRBJ2-1; 12 nucleotides match TRBD2. Losses at the gene ends were 2 bases for V and 6 bases for J; bases not matched to a gene: 3. The CDR3 has 15 amino acids. Germline values: CDR1 SGHRS, CDR2 YFSETQ. The CDR3 here is CASSLLAGGLNEQFF. The CDR3 nucleotides read TGCGCCAGCAGCTTACTAGCGGGGGGACTCAATGAGCAGTTCTTC.

The V call is TRBV7-9, the J call TRBJ2-7; D may be TRBD1 (5 bases). The V end lost 5 bases, the J end lost 3 bases, and 14 bases lay between the germline ends. The CDR3 has 14 residues. Germline V CDR1 and CDR2: SEHNR, FQNEAQ (reference sequence). This CDR3 reads CASSPQGLNYEQYF. The CDR3 DNA sequence: TGTGCCAGCAGCCCCCAGGGTCTGAACTACGAGCAGTACTTC.